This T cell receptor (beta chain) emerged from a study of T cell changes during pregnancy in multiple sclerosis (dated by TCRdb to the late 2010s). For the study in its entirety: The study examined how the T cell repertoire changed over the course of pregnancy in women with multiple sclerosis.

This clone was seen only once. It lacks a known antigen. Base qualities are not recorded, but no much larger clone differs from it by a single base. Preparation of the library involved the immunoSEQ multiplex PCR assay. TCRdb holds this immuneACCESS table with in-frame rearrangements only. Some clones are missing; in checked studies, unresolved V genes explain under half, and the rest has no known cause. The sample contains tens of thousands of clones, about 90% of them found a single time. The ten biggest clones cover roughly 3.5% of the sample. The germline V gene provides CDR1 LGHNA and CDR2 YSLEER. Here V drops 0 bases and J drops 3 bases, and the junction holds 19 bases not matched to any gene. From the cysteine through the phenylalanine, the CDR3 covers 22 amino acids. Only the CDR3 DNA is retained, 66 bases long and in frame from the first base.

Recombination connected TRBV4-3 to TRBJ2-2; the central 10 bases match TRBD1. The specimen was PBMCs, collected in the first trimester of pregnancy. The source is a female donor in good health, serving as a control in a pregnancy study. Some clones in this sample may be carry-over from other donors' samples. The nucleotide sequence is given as TGCGCCAGCAGCCAAGAGACTCTTCAACCTCGCGGGACAGGGGATTACACCGGGGAGCTGTTTTTT. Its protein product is CASSQETLQPRGTGDYTGELFF.